What follows is one T cell receptor (beta chain) and its context. This record belongs to a study of blood T cell repertoires in COVID-19. Study at large: Sites in the United States, Italy and Spain provided acute and convalescent COVID-19 samples. Sources were T cells, B-cell-depleted T cells, or PBMCs; the material itself was cDNA or gDNA.

V shed 1 base and J shed 2 bases, with 12 bases lying between them. This CDR3 is 15 amino acids long. Germline values: CDR1 LGHNA, CDR2 YSLEER. Per the original data handling: Amplification from reference gene primers served as the basis for estimated nucleated cell counts. Only in-frame clones appear in the TCRdb table, and some are missing; sequencing was by immunoSEQ multiplex PCR. For V, J and clone size, that table is used; D and trimming come from the DNA. Seen here are approximately 300,000 clones, about 89% observed once, and the top ten hold 5% to 7%. The rearrangement uses TRBV4-3 and TRBJ2-7; maybe TRBD1 (5 bases). The specimen was peripheral blood. The clonotype was recovered from a man younger than 35 who had recovered from COVID-19. The CDR3, as DNA: TGCGCCAGCAGCCAAGTAATGACAGAGGCCTACGAGCAGTACTTC. Its translation: CASSQVMTEAYEQYF.